These 19 T cell receptor beta chains were all obtained from the same sample, sequenced in a study of blood T cells in healthy people across ages. A J-beta primer mix and a sample-barcoded 5' primer were used in a second PCR of roughly 6 to 11 cycles. MiXCR was run by TCRdb on the 5' RACE reads, yielding one entry per CDR3 protein. Among about 1.6 million distinct CDR3 sequences, 34% were seen once, and the ten largest hold about 11%. Material for sequencing was blood. The receptor source for this set is a woman in her 30s in good health.

This clonotype was counted between two and nine times. The gene calls are TRBV6-2 or TRBV6-3 and TRBJ2-1; 15 bases align to TRBD2. There are 15 residues in the CDR3. J lost 9 bases, V lost 6 bases, and 6 bases had no gene match. Germline V gene lookup returns CDR1 MNHEY and CDR2 SVGEGT. The CDR3 DNA sequence: TGTGCCAGCAGAAAGGGACTAGCGGGAGGAAGTGAGCAGTTCTTC. This translates into CASRKGLAGGSEQFF.

The chain links TRBV5-1 to TRBJ1-4, with 7 bases fitting TRBD1. This CDR3 is built from 18 residues. J was trimmed by 0 bases and V by 2 bases; bases with no gene match: 10. The germline V gene encodes CDR1 SGHRS and CDR2 YFSETQ. CDR3 nucleotides: TGCGCCAGCAGCTTCTCTCCTGGGACAGTTGCAACTAATGAAAAACTGTTTTTT. Protein product: CASSFSPGTVATNEKLFF.

This clonotype was counted a few times. The chain joins TRBV12-3 or TRBV12-4 to TRBJ2-3; D not certain. CDR3 length: 16 residues. V shed 0 bases and J shed 5 bases, with 15 bases lying between them. CDR3 bases: TGTGCCAGCAGTTTAGCGATGGCCCCCTCGAGAGATACGCAGTATTTT. This codes for CASSLAMAPSRDTQYF.

The V call is TRBV27, the J call TRBJ1-6, with D perhaps matching TRBD1 (6 bases). The CDR3 loop spans 20 amino acids. Trimming left V 8 bases short and J 0 bases short, with 26 bases between. The germline gives CDR1 MNHEY, CDR2 SMNVEV (reference sequence). The CDR3 region is CASGRDISAQISSYNSPLHF. Written as DNA, the CDR3 is TGTGCCAGCGGGAGGGACATTTCTGCCCAAATCAGCTCCTATAATTCACCCCTCCACTTT.

The V and J genes are TRBV20-1 and TRBJ2-1; no firm D call. The CDR3 extends over 14 amino acids. V was shortened by 2 bases and J by 2 bases, with 10 bases between the two germline ends. CDR1 is DFQATT, CDR2 SNEGSKA, per germline (reference sequence). CDR3 protein: CSARRGDPYNEQFF. As DNA, the CDR3 is TGCAGTGCTAGACGAGGAGACCCCTACAATGAGCAGTTCTTC.

The chain couples TRBV6-1 to TRBJ2-5; 7 nucleotides align to TRBD1. CDR3 size: 16 residues. Trimming took 3 bases from V and 3 from J; bases not matched to a gene: 10. The germline CDR1 and CDR2 sequences are MNHNS and SASEGT. In nucleotides, the CDR3 is TGTGCCAGCAGTGATGTTTATAGACAGGGCGAAGAGACCCAGTACTTC. Protein product: CASSDVYRQGEETQYF.

This clonotype was seen only a few times. The chain employs TRBV7-9 and TRBJ2-4; the D gene is possibly TRBD2 (6 bases). The DNA end is a closer match to TRBJ2-5, so the J assignment may be wrong. CDR3 size: 16 residues. From germline, CDR1 is SEHNR and CDR2 FQNEAQ (reference sequence). The CDR3 is CASSLRFGGRQETQYF. The CDR3 DNA reads as TGTGCCAGCAGCTTACGGTTTGGGGGGAGGCAAGAGACCCAGTACTTC.

Only a few counts were recorded for this clonotype. One junction end does not reproduce the germline sequence, and a read error may be involved. This chain links TRBV15 with TRBJ2-7; 10 bases are a match to TRBD1. Germline loops: CDR1 LNHNV, CDR2 YYDKDF (reference sequence). CDR3 length: 15 amino acids. CDR3 protein: CATSPGTGDKNERYF. CDR3 nucleotides: TGTGCCACCAGCCCCGGGACAGGGGATAAGAACGAGCGGTACTTC.

This clonotype occurred a few times. The J gene is TRBJ2-1, the V gene TRBV27, with D possibly TRBD1 on 6 matching bases. CDR3 size: 13 residues. Per germline, CDR1 MNHEY and CDR2 SMNVEV (reference sequence). Trimming took 5 bases from V and 15 from J, leaving 20 bases between them. CDR3 amino acids: CASSTAQGYQRFF. The CDR3 region has the DNA TGTGCCAGCAGTACGGCACAGGGTTATCAGCGGTTCTTC.

CDR3 DNA sequence: TGTGCCAGCGGTGGGGGGCCGGGCTACACCTTC. Encoded protein: CASGGGPGYTF. V usage is TRBV28 and J usage is TRBJ1-2, with D possibly TRBD1 on 6 matching bases. The CDR3 has 11 amino acids. V lost 8 bases and J 8 bases, leaving 12 bases between the germline ends. Germline V lookup: CDR1 MDHEN, CDR2 SYDVKM.

The rearrangement uses TRBV6-5 and TRBJ2-5; D is uncertain. CDR3 length equals 13 residues. CDR1 and CDR2 from the germline V gene are MNHEY and SVGAGI. Deletions cut 6 bases from V and 9 bases from J, with 17 bases between. CDR3 coding DNA: TGTGCCAGCAGCCCGATCGAGGAATCGGCCCAGTACTTC. Translating gives CASSPIEESAQYF.

V usage is TRBV6-1 and J usage is TRBJ2-3; the D is unclear. The germline gives CDR1 MNHNS, CDR2 SASEGT. There are 15 residues in the CDR3. V was clipped by 1 base and J by 0 bases, with 8 bases between them. The DNA for the CDR3 is TGTGCCAGCAGTGAAGTATGGCCTAGCACAGATACGCAGTATTTT. It is translated as CASSEVWPSTDTQYF.

This sequence joins TRBV20-1 and TRBJ1-5; D is possibly TRBD1 (6 bases). Trimming removed 2 bases at V and 0 bases at J, with 8 bases between. Germline values: CDR1 DFQATT, CDR2 SNEGSKA (reference sequence). The CDR3 loop spans 14 amino acids. As DNA, the CDR3 is TGCAGTGCTAGATCGGGGGCTAGCAATCAGCCCCAGCATTTT. Translation: CSARSGASNQPQHF.

The count of this clonotype is one. The chain combines TRBV20-1 with TRBJ2-5; 10 bases are a match to TRBD2. Per the germline V gene, CDR1 is DFQATT and CDR2 is SNEGSKA (reference sequence). The CDR3 covers 12 residues. Trimming removed 5 bases from V and 9 bases from J; junction bases left unmatched: 6. The CDR3 DNA is TGCAGTGCTCTAGCGGGGGAGAGGGCCCAGTACTTC. Amino acid sequence: CSALAGERAQYF.

Remarks on this clonotype: Mismatch with germline at one junction end may stem from a read error. This chain joins TRBV13 and TRBJ1-2; no definite D call. The CDR3 length is 15 residues. Germline CDR1 PRHDT, CDR2 FYEKMQ (reference sequence). For the CDR3, the DNA is TGTGCCAGCAGCCCTTCGACGGGAACTAACTATGGCCACACCTTC. This codes for CASSPSTGTNYGHTF.

The rearrangement uses TRBV5-5 and TRBJ1-5, with D maybe TRBD1 (5 bases). Germline CDR1 is SGHKS and CDR2 is YYEKEE (reference sequence). CDR3 size: 14 residues. V was shortened by 0 bases and J by 9 bases, with 13 bases between the two germline ends. Here the CDR3 DNA reads TGTGCCAGCAGCTTGGTCGACAGCGGGCGGCCCCAGCATTTT. It translates to CASSLVDSGRPQHF.

This clonotype was seen at least ten times. This rearrangement joins TRBV27 to TRBJ2-1, with TRBD1 as a possible D gene (5 bases). Germline V gene sequence: CDR1 MNHEY, CDR2 SMNVEV (reference sequence). The CDR3 is 13 residues long. Trimming removed 3 bases from V and 8 bases from J, with 11 bases in between. DNA of the CDR3: TGTGCCAGCAGTTTCGTAGGGGCATATGAGCAGTTCTTC. Its translation is CASSFVGAYEQFF.

CDR3 DNA sequence: TGTGCCAGCAGTCAGAGGACTAGCGGGAGTATCATCCCGCGCGAGCAGTACTTC. Encoded protein: CASSQRTSGSIIPREQYF. This sequence joins TRBV28 and TRBJ2-7, with 13 positions matching TRBD2. The CDR3 sequence is 18 residues long. The germline CDR1 and CDR2 sequences are MDHEN and SYDVKM. V gave up 5 bases and J gave up 6 bases; unmatched junction bases: 16.

In this sample, this clonotype turned up a few times. The chain has TRBV6-6 and TRBJ1-4; no clear D gene. This CDR3 has 13 residues. With 4 bases removed from V and 3 bases from J, the gap between germline ends came to 6 bases. Germline V gene lookup returns CDR1 MNHNY and CDR2 SVGAGI (reference sequence). CDR3 nucleotide sequence: TGTGCCAGCAGTTTAGCGGCTAATGAAAAACTGTTTTTT. Amino acid sequence: CASSLAANEKLFF.